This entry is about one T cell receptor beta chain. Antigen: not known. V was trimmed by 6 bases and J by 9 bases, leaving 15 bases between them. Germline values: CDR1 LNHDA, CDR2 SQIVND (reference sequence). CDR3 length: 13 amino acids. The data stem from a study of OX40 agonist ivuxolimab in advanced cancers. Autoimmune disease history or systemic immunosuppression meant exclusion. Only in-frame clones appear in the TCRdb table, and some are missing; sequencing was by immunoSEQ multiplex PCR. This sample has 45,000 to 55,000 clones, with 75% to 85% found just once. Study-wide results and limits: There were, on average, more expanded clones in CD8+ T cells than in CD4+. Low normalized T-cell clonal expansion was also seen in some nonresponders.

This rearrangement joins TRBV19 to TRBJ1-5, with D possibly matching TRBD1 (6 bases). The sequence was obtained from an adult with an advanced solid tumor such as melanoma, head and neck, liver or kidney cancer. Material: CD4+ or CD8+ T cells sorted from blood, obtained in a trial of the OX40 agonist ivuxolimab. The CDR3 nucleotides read TGTGCCAGTAGATTAGGGGGGGGTGGGCCCCAGCATTTT. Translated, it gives CASRLGGGGPQHF. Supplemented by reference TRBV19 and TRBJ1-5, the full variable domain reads DGGITQSPKYLFRKEGQNVTLSCEQNLNHDAMYWYRQDPGQGLRLIYYSQIVNDFQKGDIAEGYSVSREKKESFPLTVTSAQKNPTAFYLCASRLGGGGPQHFGDGTRLSIL.